Following are 28 T cell receptor beta chains from one sample sequenced in a study of T-cell memory formation after mild COVID-19. MiXCR, run by TCRdb on the 5' RACE reads, gives a single entry per CDR3 protein. The data contain 470,000 or so distinct CDR3 sequences, around 20% of them singletons. Material: PBMCs or a T cell subset sorted from them (not recorded which). These receptors were taken from an adult woman who had mild COVID-19 (a few samples of this study predate the infection). Cell type and time point are not known.

The sample holds a few counts of this clonotype. This chain connects TRBV5-1 to TRBJ2-2; D is possibly TRBD1 or TRBD2 (5 bases each). This CDR3 is 16 amino acids long. Germline V gene lookup returns CDR1 SGHRS and CDR2 YFSETQ. V was shortened by 4 bases and J by 1 base, with 14 bases between the two germline ends. CDR3 sequence: CASSPPGTVNTGELFF. The CDR3 coding sequence is TGCGCCAGCAGCCCCCCAGGGACGGTGAACACCGGGGAGCTGTTTTTT.

The gene calls are TRBV4-1 and TRBJ2-7; either TRBD1 or TRBD2 may fit D (5 bases each). Trimming cost V 4 bases and J 2 bases, with 21 bases left between them. The CDR3 consists of 17 residues. Germline lookup yields CDR1 MGHRA and CDR2 YSYEKL. DNA of the CDR3: TGCGCCAGCAGCCCTCAAGGTTACCGGGACGGTGCCTACGAGCAGTACTTC. Translated: CASSPQGYRDGAYEQYF.

The chain links TRBV5-6 to TRBJ2-7; TRBD2 agrees at 14 bases. Germline V gene lookup returns CDR1 SGHDT and CDR2 YYEEEE. The CDR3 runs to 19 residues. The V segment lost 4 bases and the J segment 0 bases; nucleotides outside the gene matches: 12. CDR3 DNA: TGTGCCAGCAGCGCCCGACTAGCGGGGGGGCCGATCTTCTCCTACGAGCAGTACTTC. Its translation: CASSARLAGGPIFSYEQYF.

The genes are TRBV12-3 or TRBV12-4 and TRBJ2-2, with 11 bases that match TRBD1. The CDR3 extends over 15 amino acids. The J segment lost 7 bases and the V segment lost 5 bases, leaving 6 bases of the junction unmatched. CDR3 sequence reads: CASSTPGQGVGELFF. CDR3 sequence (DNA): TGTGCCAGCAGTACCCCGGGACAGGGGGTCGGGGAGCTGTTTTTT.

In the case of this clonotype: One end of the junction is discordant with germline, which a read error may explain. V usage is TRBV12-3 or TRBV12-4 and J usage is TRBJ1-1; a weak D match, TRBD1 (6 bases). This CDR3 spans 12 amino acids. For the CDR3, the DNA is TGTGCCAGCAGTTTTCAGGCGAGGGGCCAGGGGTTT. Translation: CASSFQARGQGF.

The chain recombines TRBV25-1 with TRBJ2-2; 10 nucleotides align to TRBD1. CDR3 length: 16 amino acids. J lost 5 bases, V lost 7 bases, and 10 bases had no gene match. Germline loops: CDR1 MGHDK, CDR2 SYGVNS. The CDR3 region is CASIGVGQGVTGELFF. In DNA, the CDR3 is TGTGCCAGCATCGGGGTCGGACAGGGGGTTACCGGGGAGCTGTTTTTT.

This clonotype came up a few times. The chain recombines TRBV11-3 with TRBJ2-5; tentative D call: TRBD2 (5 bases). Looked up from germline, CDR1 is SGHNT and CDR2 is YENEEA. Trimming cost V 4 bases and J 7 bases, with 22 bases left between them. This CDR3 region has 16 residues. For the CDR3, the DNA is TGTGCCAGCAGCTCACGAGCTAGCATCCCTCAATCGACCCAGTACTTC. Amino acids: CASSSRASIPQSTQYF.

This clonotype has a handful of counts. CDR3 region: CASSFSAGYNSPLHF. The CDR3 nucleotides are TGTGCCAGCAGCTTCTCGGCAGGCTATAATTCACCCCTCCACTTT. The rearrangement uses TRBV5-6 and TRBJ1-6; D gene uncertain. Per the germline V gene, CDR1 is SGHDT and CDR2 is YYEEEE. The CDR3 covers 15 residues. The V end lost 2 bases, the J end lost 3 bases, and 9 bases lay between the germline ends. Drawing the rest from reference TRBV5-6 and TRBJ1-6, the complete variable domain is DAGVTQSPTHLIKTRGQQVTLRCSPKSGHDTVSWYQQALGQGPQFIFQYYEEEERQRGNFPDRFSGHQFPNYSSELNVNALLLGDSALYLCASSFSAGYNSPLHFGNGTRLTVT.

The chain is built from TRBV7-2 and TRBJ2-5; TRBD2 matches at 7 bases. Germline V gene lookup returns CDR1 SGHTA and CDR2 FQGNSA. Trimming removed 8 bases from V and 0 bases from J; junction bases left unmatched: 3. This CDR3 is 13 amino acids long. CDR3 bases: TGTGCCAGCGCGGGGGAGCACCAAGAGACCCAGTACTTC. Protein product: CASAGEHQETQYF. Full variable domain (remainder filled in from reference TRBV7-2 and TRBJ2-5): GAGVSQSPSNKVTEKGKDVELRCDPISGHTALYWYRQSLGQGLEFLIYFQGNSAPDKSGLPSDRFSAERTGGSVSTLTIQRTQQEDSAVYLCASAGEHQETQYFGPGTRLLVL.

This clonotype has only a few counts. This may come from a read error, since a much larger clone is one base off. V and J are TRBV7-9 and TRBJ1-2, with TRBD1 identical over 7 bases. The CDR3 has 15 amino acids. CDR1 is SEHNR and CDR2 is FQNEAQ in the germline V gene (reference sequence). V shed 5 bases and J 0 bases; nucleotides not matched to a gene: 6. CDR3 nucleotide sequence: TGTGCCAGCAGCCCCCTGGGACAGTCTAACTATGGCTACACCTTC. Translation: CASSPLGQSNYGYTF.

This clonotype was picked up a small number of times. The J gene is TRBJ1-1, the V gene TRBV27; D not certain. Trimming removed 4 bases at V and 1 base at J, with 10 bases between. The CDR3 has 14 amino acids. Germline values: CDR1 MNHEY, CDR2 SMNVEV (reference sequence). DNA of the CDR3: TGTGCCAGCAGTTGGGCAGCCGGGAACACTGAAGCTTTCTTT. Amino acid sequence: CASSWAAGNTEAFF.

This chain joins TRBV4-2 and TRBJ2-7, with a weak D call TRBD1 (6 bases). V shed 0 bases and J shed 2 bases, with 20 bases lying between them. Germline CDR1 and CDR2: LGHNA and YNFKEQ. The CDR3 consists of 18 residues. The CDR3 sequence: CASSQDSLGALGTYEQYF. CDR3 coding DNA: TGTGCCAGCAGCCAAGATAGCCTGGGGGCCCTGGGGACCTACGAGCAGTACTTC.

This clonotype showed up just a few times. The rearrangement uses TRBV13 and TRBJ1-1; 7 positions match TRBD1. The CDR3 runs 15 residues. Per germline, CDR1 PRHDT and CDR2 FYEKMQ (reference sequence). With 3 bases clipped from V and 1 base from J, the junction kept 5 bases outside the gene matches. The CDR3 region has the DNA TGTGCCAGCAGCTTCCAGGGGGACGGGAACACTGAAGCTTTCTTT. Translating gives CASSFQGDGNTEAFF.

The gene calls are TRBV7-6 and TRBJ2-3, with 8 bases lining up with TRBD2. The CDR3 is 16 amino acids. Germline lookup yields CDR1 SGHVS and CDR2 FNYEAQ. The trim removed 5 bases at V and 3 bases at J, leaving 10 bases unmatched. DNA for the CDR3: TGTGCCAGCAGCCTCACCGGGGGGGCCGTAACAGATACGCAGTATTTT. Translated, it gives CASSLTGGAVTDTQYF.

This clonotype was seen a few times. The chain has TRBV7-9 and TRBJ2-2; 9 bases match TRBD2. CDR1 SEHNR and CDR2 FQNEAQ come from the germline V gene (reference sequence). The CDR3 sequence is 15 residues long. The trim removed 5 bases at V and 3 bases at J, leaving 4 bases unmatched. The CDR3 region is CASSIRLADTGELFF. In nucleotides, the CDR3 is TGTGCCAGCAGCATAAGACTAGCGGACACCGGGGAGCTGTTTTTT.

This clonotype was detected many times. The chain uses TRBV20-1 and TRBJ1-1; 7 bases map to TRBD1. V trimming: 5 bases; J trimming: 5 bases; junction bases outside the gene matches: 11. CDR1 is DFQATT and CDR2 is SNEGSKA in the germline V gene (reference sequence). CDR3 size: 14 residues. Here the CDR3 DNA reads TGCAGTGCTCCTAGTCCAGGGGGAGGTACTGAAGCTTTCTTT. Its translation: CSAPSPGGGTEAFF.

The rearrangement links TRBV5-5 to TRBJ1-6; D gene ambiguous. V was cut by 1 base and J by 0 bases, with 8 bases left in between. Germline V gene data show CDR1 as SGHKS and CDR2 as YYEKEE (reference sequence). CDR3 length equals 16 residues. The CDR3 here is CASSLYSSSYNSPLHF. The CDR3 DNA is TGTGCCAGCAGCTTGTATTCGAGCTCCTATAATTCACCCCTCCACTTT. The variable domain in full, with the rest retrieved from reference TRBV5-5 and TRBJ1-6, is DAGVTQSPTHLIKTRGQQVTLRCSPISGHKSVSWYQQVLGQGPQFIFQYYEKEERGRGNFPDRFSARQFPNYSSELNVNALLLGDSALYLCASSLYSSSYNSPLHFGNGTRLTVT.

The rearrangement uses TRBV7-7 and TRBJ2-5; no definite D call. There are 13 residues in the CDR3. V was pared by 5 bases and J by 5 bases, with 12 bases between. The V gene's germline CDR1 is SSHAT and CDR2 FNYEAQ (reference sequence). The CDR3 region is CASSSLVQETQYF. The CDR3 nucleotides read TGTGCCAGCAGCAGTCTAGTGCAGGAGACCCAGTACTTC.

The rearrangement links TRBV7-6 to TRBJ1-2; D may be TRBD1 (5 bases). Germline values: CDR1 SGHVS, CDR2 FNYEAQ. The V and J ends lost 5 bases and 6 bases respectively, with 16 bases between them. The CDR3 is 14 residues long. In DNA, the CDR3 is TGTGCCAGCAGCCTAGACCAGGGTGTAGATGGCTACACCTTC. Its translation is CASSLDQGVDGYTF. Full variable domain (rest looked up from reference TRBV7-6 and TRBJ1-2): GAGVSQSPRYKVTKRGQDVALRCDPISGHVSLYWYRQALGQGPEFLTYFNYEAQQDKSGLPNDRFSAERPEGSISTLTIQRTEQRDSAMYRCASSLDQGVDGYTFGSGTRLTVV.

This clonotype was seen a handful of times. CDR3 nucleotides: TGTGCCAGCAGCTTAGATATTAGCGTCTACGAGCAGTACTTC. It encodes CASSLDISVYEQYF. The rearrangement joins TRBV11-2 to TRBJ2-7; weak D call: TRBD2 (5 bases). Trimming left V 0 bases short and J 3 bases short, with 9 bases between. Germline CDR1 and CDR2: SGHAT and FQNNGV. The CDR3 length is 14 residues.

The rearrangement joins TRBV6-1 to TRBJ1-5; tentative D call: TRBD1 (6 bases). The V gene's germline CDR1 is MNHNS and CDR2 SASEGT. Trimming stripped 2 bases from V and 4 bases from J, with 18 bases between. There are 17 residues in the CDR3. CDR3 bases: TGTGCCAGCAGTGAAATGCCAGGGGCTTGGGGGAATCAGCCCCAGCATTTT. Translating gives CASSEMPGAWGNQPQHF.

This clonotype was recorded a few times. The CDR3 reads CATSDLAGGAGTDTQYF. The CDR3 nucleotides are TGTGCCACCAGTGATTTGGCAGGGGGCGCAGGTACAGATACGCAGTATTTT. The genes are TRBV24-1 and TRBJ2-3; 8 nucleotides line up with TRBD1. V lost 0 bases to trimming and J lost 3 bases; unmatched junction nucleotides: 7. Germline V gene lookup returns CDR1 KGHDR and CDR2 SFDVKD. The CDR3 is 17 amino acids.

The J gene is TRBJ1-4, the V gene TRBV9; 7 bases line up with TRBD1. Trimming at V came to 2 bases and at J to 2 bases, leaving 6 bases not matched to a gene. Germline V gene data show CDR1 as SGDLS and CDR2 as YYNGEE. CDR3 length: 16 residues. CDR3 sequence reads: CASSVGTDGTNEKLFF. Here the CDR3 DNA reads TGTGCCAGCAGCGTCGGGACAGACGGTACTAATGAAAAACTGTTTTTT. The entire variable domain, with the rest obtained from reference TRBV9 and TRBJ1-4, is as follows: DSGVTQTPKHLITATGQRVTLRCSPRSGDLSVYWYQQSLDQGLQFLIQYYNGEERAKGNILERFSAQQFPDLHSELNLSSLELGDSALYFCASSVGTDGTNEKLFFGSGTQLSVL.

The V gene is TRBV20-1, the J gene TRBJ1-2; no reliable D call. This CDR3 has 13 amino acids. V was trimmed by 0 bases and J by 0 bases, leaving 5 bases between them. Germline CDR1 is DFQATT and CDR2 is SNEGSKA (reference sequence). The CDR3, as DNA: TGCAGTGCTAGAGAACGTCCTAACTATGGCTACACCTTC. It encodes CSARERPNYGYTF.

In this sample, this clonotype turned up a few times. The chain is built from TRBV30 and TRBJ2-6; D ambiguous. Germline values: CDR1 GTSNPN, CDR2 SVGIG (reference sequence). V was clipped by 3 bases and J by 0 bases, with 15 bases between them. The CDR3 extends over 17 amino acids. For the CDR3, the DNA is TGTGCCTGGAGGGACCGCCTGAGAGACTCTGGGGCCAACGTCCTGACTTTC. Amino acid sequence: CAWRDRLRDSGANVLTF.

The V gene is TRBV6-2 or TRBV6-3, the J gene TRBJ2-2, with 7 nucleotides matching TRBD1. Germline CDR1 reads MNHEY; CDR2 reads SVGEGT. The CDR3 covers 14 residues. With 6 bases clipped from V and 5 bases from J, the junction kept 6 bases outside the gene matches. CDR3 coding DNA: TGTGCCAGCAGCCGGACAGGCGAAACCGGGGAGCTGTTTTTT. It encodes CASSRTGETGELFF.

This clonotype was counted ten times or more. This chain connects TRBV5-1 to TRBJ1-1; D not resolved. Germline CDR1 and CDR2: SGHRS and YFSETQ. This CDR3 contains 14 residues. Trimming pared 2 bases from V and 1 base from J, leaving 9 bases between. CDR3 in DNA: TGCGCCAGCAGCTTCGGGTCAACGAACACTGAAGCTTTCTTT. Translation gives CASSFGSTNTEAFF. Complete variable domain (other parts from reference TRBV5-1 and TRBJ1-1): KAGVTQTPRYLIKTRGQQVTLSCSPISGHRSVSWYQQTPGQGLQFLFEYFSETQRNKGNFPGRFSGRQFSNSRSEMNVSTLELGDSALYLCASSFGSTNTEAFFGQGTRLTVV.

In regard to this clonotype: One junction end disagrees with the germline gene, perhaps due to a read error. This chain joins TRBV5-1 and TRBJ1-2; D unclear. In germline, CDR1 is SGHRS, CDR2 YFSETQ. This CDR3 contains 14 residues. CDR3 amino acids: CDSSSGRGNYGYTF. CDR3 DNA sequence: TGCGACAGCAGCTCCGGTCGGGGTAACTATGGCTACACCTTC.